Described below is a single T cell receptor beta chain sequence and its context. This entry is derived from a study of Ad26.COV2.S vaccination and SARS-CoV-2 variants. Germline V gives CDR1 SEHNR, CDR2 FQNEAQ (reference sequence). The CDR3 extends over 15 amino acids. Trimming took 5 bases from V and 1 from J, leaving 14 bases between them. Sequenced by immunoSEQ multiplex PCR; TCRdb stores in-frame clones only, minus some. The sample comprises around 170,000 clones, approximately 90% of which are singletons, and 5% to 6.5% rests with the top ten. The sequenced sample was peripheral blood, obtained after recovery from COVID-19. The chain uses TRBV7-9 and TRBJ2-5; D is tentatively TRBD1 or TRBD2 (6 bases each). The source is a human donor who had recovered from COVID-19. CDR3 DNA sequence: TGTGCCAGCAGCGGGGTTCGGGGGCGCCAAGAGACCCAGTACTTC. This sequence encodes CASSGVRGRQETQYF.